This note documents a single TCR beta chain sequence. The entry originates in a study of blood T cell repertoires in COVID-19. Study overall: The study drew acute and convalescent COVID-19 samples from the United States, Italy and Spain.

Per germline, CDR1 SGHRS and CDR2 YFSETQ. The V and J ends lost 1 base and 2 bases respectively, with 13 bases between them. The CDR3 covers 15 residues. Authors' processing steps: Quantification of nucleated cells was approximated via reference gene primer amplification. Some clones are missing from TCRdb's copy, which holds only in-frame ones; the method was immunoSEQ multiplex PCR. That table supplies the V and J calls and clone size; D and trimming were determined from the DNA. The sample contains 150,000 to 200,000 clones, approximately 79% of which appear only once. The origin of this receptor is a woman at least 80 years old with acute or convalescent COVID-19. The rearrangement joins TRBV5-1 to TRBJ2-7, with D possibly TRBD2 on 7 matching bases. The material sequenced was peripheral blood. The CDR3 is CASSLSGTTTYEQYF. In nucleotides, the CDR3 is TGCGCCAGCAGCTTGAGCGGGACAACCACCTACGAGCAGTACTTC.